This T cell receptor (beta chain) was recovered during a study of shared clonotypes between healthy human individuals. This CDR3 contains 14 residues. The ends were cut back, 2 bases at V and 4 bases at J, with 12 bases in the middle. Per the germline V gene, CDR1 is MNHEY and CDR2 is SMNVEV (reference sequence). A note on this clone: Antigen specificity is unknown.

Generated by immunoSEQ multiplex PCR, the TCRdb table keeps only in-frame clones and is missing some. There are roughly 2.1 million clones in the sample; just over 90% occur only once, and roughly 1.7% lies in the top ten. Naive CD8 populations comprised CD45RO-negative cells positively selected for CCR7, excluding terminally differentiated effector memory CD45RA+ cells. Study conclusions and caveats: Some clonotypes were shared by all four sorted-subset donors, while others were not shared. The non-shared ones had lower generation probabilities than the shared ones. Naive subsets generally had larger estimated richness than memory subsets.

Sequenced material: naive CD8+ T cells from PBMCs. This receptor was identified in a man aged 18 to 30 in good health. Some clones in this sample may be carry-over from other donors' samples. This chain connects TRBV27 to TRBJ2-7; perhaps TRBD1 as D (6 bases). DNA of the CDR3: TGTGCCAGCAGTTTAATCGGGACACTTTACGAGCAGTACTTC. Translated: CASSLIGTLYEQYF.